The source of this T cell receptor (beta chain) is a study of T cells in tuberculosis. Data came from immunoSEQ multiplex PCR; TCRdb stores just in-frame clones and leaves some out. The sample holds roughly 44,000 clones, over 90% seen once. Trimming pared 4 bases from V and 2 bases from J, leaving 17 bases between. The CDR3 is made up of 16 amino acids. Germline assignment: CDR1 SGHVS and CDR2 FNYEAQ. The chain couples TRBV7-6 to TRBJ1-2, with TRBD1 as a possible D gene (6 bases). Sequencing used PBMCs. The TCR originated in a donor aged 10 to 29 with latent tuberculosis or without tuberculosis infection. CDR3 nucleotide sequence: TGTGCCAGCAGCTCCCGAAGTGGGGGCTTGAACTATGGCTACACCTTC. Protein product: CASSSRSGGLNYGYTF.